This is a list of T cell receptor beta chains from one sample in a study of CD8+CD57+ T cells in acquired aplastic anemia. MiXCR, applied by TCRdb to the reads, yields one record per CDR3 protein. Of about 110,000 distinct CDR3 sequences listed, around 49% are singletons. Sequencing input: sorted CD4+, CD8+, or CD8+CD57+ T cells (not recorded which) from PBMCs. These receptors all stem from a human donor in good health, serving as a control. The CDR3 runs from the conserved cysteine through the conserved F or W. Fields, in order: J gene, clone size, D gene, V gene, CDR3 protein, CDR3 DNA. A D gene is named only where the DNA matches it firmly. Only some rows state a clone size, as once, few, many or a class for expanded clones.

J gene: TRBJ1-1; clone size: -; D gene: -; V gene: TRBV29-1; CDR3 protein: CSVETSPEGTEAFF; CDR3 DNA: TGCAGCGTTGAAACATCCCCTGAGGGCACTGAAGCTTTCTTT
J gene: TRBJ1-1; clone size: -; D gene: -; V gene: TRBV2; CDR3 protein: CASPPGQNTEAFF; CDR3 DNA: TGTGCCAGCCCCCCAGGACAGAACACTGAAGCTTTCTTT
J gene: TRBJ2-3; clone size: -; D gene: TRBD2; V gene: TRBV7-6; CDR3 protein: CASSLVAGDGTDTQYF; CDR3 DNA: TGTGCCAGCAGCTTAGTTGCGGGAGATGGCACAGATACGCAGTATTTT
J gene: TRBJ1-5; clone size: many; D gene: -; V gene: TRBV7-8; CDR3 protein: CASSYMDQPQHF; CDR3 DNA: TGTGCCAGCAGCTATATGGATCAGCCCCAGCATTTT
J gene: TRBJ2-7; clone size: many; D gene: TRBD1; V gene: TRBV6-5; CDR3 protein: CASSYSKGQVVYEQYF; CDR3 DNA: TGTGCCAGCAGTTACTCGAAGGGACAGGTAGTCTACGAGCAGTACTTC
J gene: TRBJ1-2; clone size: -; D gene: -; V gene: TRBV7-9; CDR3 protein: CASRPMTEFYGYTF; CDR3 DNA: TGTGCCAGCAGACCCATGACAGAATTCTATGGCTACACCTTC
J gene: TRBJ1-1; clone size: many; D gene: TRBD1; V gene: TRBV30; CDR3 protein: CAGPGGSTEAFF; CDR3 DNA: TGTGCCGGCCCAGGGGGAAGTACTGAAGCTTTCTTT
J gene: TRBJ1-1; clone size: many; D gene: -; V gene: TRBV13; CDR3 protein: CASSSRSTEAFF; CDR3 DNA: TGTGCCAGCAGCTCCCGGAGCACTGAAGCTTTCTTT
J gene: TRBJ2-3; clone size: -; D gene: TRBD1; V gene: TRBV10-3; CDR3 protein: CASSTIDRGPADTQYF; CDR3 DNA: TGTGCCAGCAGCACTATCGACAGGGGGCCCGCAGATACGCAGTATTTT
J gene: TRBJ2-7; clone size: -; D gene: -; V gene: TRBV24-1; CDR3 protein: CATSELGEQYF; CDR3 DNA: TGTGCCACCAGTGAGTTGGGGGAGCAGTACTTC
J gene: TRBJ1-6; clone size: once; D gene: -; V gene: TRBV2; CDR3 protein: CASSAGTVDSPLHF; CDR3 DNA: TGTGCCAGCAGCGCTGGGACGGTAGATTCACCCCTCCACTTT
J gene: TRBJ2-7; clone size: few; D gene: TRBD2; V gene: TRBV25-1; CDR3 protein: CASSRGGPYEQYF; CDR3 DNA: TGTGCCAGCAGTCGCGGGGGACCCTACGAGCAGTACTTC
J gene: TRBJ2-1; clone size: once; D gene: -; V gene: TRBV14; CDR3 protein: CASSQDPRPQTF; CDR3 DNA: TGTGCCAGCAGCCAAGATCCAAGACCGCAGACCTTC
J gene: TRBJ1-5; clone size: -; D gene: -; V gene: TRBV19; CDR3 protein: CASRRASNQPQHF; CDR3 DNA: TGTGCCAGTAGAAGGGCGAGCAATCAGCCCCAGCATTTT
J gene: TRBJ2-7; clone size: -; D gene: -; V gene: TRBV10-3; CDR3 protein: CAISDLGNEQYF; CDR3 DNA: TGTGCCATCAGTGATTTGGGGAACGAGCAGTACTTC
J gene: TRBJ1-2; clone size: -; D gene: -; V gene: TRBV10-3; CDR3 protein: CAISDGRSYEQYGYTF; CDR3 DNA: TGTGCCATCAGTGATGGCAGGAGTTACGAGCAGTATGGCTACACCTTC
J gene: TRBJ1-1; clone size: -; D gene: -; V gene: TRBV7-9; CDR3 protein: CASYPRTRTEAFF; CDR3 DNA: TGTGCCAGCTATCCACGGACACGCACTGAAGCTTTCTTT
J gene: TRBJ2-7; clone size: -; D gene: TRBD2; V gene: TRBV20-1; CDR3 protein: CSAILSGSGEQYF; CDR3 DNA: TGCAGTGCTATCTTAAGCGGGAGCGGTGAGCAGTACTTC